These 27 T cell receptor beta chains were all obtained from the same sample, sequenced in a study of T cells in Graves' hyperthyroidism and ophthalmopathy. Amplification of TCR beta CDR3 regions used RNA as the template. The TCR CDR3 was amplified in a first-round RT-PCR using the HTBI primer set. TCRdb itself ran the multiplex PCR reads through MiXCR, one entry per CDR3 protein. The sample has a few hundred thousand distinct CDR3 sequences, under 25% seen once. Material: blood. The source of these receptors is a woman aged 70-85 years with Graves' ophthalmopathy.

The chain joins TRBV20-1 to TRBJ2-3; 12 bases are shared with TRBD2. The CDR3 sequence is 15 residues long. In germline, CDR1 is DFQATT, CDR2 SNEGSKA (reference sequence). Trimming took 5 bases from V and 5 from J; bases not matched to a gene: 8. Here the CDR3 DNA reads TGCAGTGCTCGCGGACTAGCGGGAAAAGGAGATACGCAGTATTTT. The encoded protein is CSARGLAGKGDTQYF.

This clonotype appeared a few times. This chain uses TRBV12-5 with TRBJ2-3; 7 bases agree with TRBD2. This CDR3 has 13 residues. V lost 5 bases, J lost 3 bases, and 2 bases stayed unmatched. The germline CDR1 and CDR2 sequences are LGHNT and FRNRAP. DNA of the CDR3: TGTGCTAGTGGTCCGCGGGGGACAGATACGCAGTATTTT. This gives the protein CASGPRGTDTQYF.

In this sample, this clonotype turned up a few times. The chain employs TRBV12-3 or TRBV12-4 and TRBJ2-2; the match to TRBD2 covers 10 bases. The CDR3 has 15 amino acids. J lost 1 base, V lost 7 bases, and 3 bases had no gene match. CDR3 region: CASTRLAGNTGELFF. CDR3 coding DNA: TGTGCCAGCACTCGACTAGCGGGGAACACCGGGGAGCTGTTTTTT.

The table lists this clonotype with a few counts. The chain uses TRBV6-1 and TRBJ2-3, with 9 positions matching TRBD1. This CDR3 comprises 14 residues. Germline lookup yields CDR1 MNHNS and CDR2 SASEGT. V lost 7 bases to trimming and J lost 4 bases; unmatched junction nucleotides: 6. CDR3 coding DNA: TGTGCCAGCATGATACAGGGGGCATCAGATACGCAGTATTTT. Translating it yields CASMIQGASDTQYF.

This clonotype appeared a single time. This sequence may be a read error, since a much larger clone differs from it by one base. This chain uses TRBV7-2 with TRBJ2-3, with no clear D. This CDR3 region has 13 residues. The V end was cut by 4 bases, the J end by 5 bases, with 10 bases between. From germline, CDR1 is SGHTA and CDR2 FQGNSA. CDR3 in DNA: TGTGCCAGCAGCTCCTATCTGGGAGATACGCAGTATTTT. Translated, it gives CASSSYLGDTQYF.

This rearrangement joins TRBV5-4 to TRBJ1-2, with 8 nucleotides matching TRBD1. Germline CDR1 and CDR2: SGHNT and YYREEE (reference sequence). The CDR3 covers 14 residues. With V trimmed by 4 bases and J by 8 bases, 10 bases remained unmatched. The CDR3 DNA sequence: TGTGCCAGCAGCACGAGACAGGGGATGAGGGGCTACACCTTC. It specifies CASSTRQGMRGYTF. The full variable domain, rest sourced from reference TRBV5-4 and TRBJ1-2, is ETGVTQSPTHLIKTRGQQVTLRCSSQSGHNTVSWYQQALGQGPQFIFQYYREEENGRGNFPPRFSGLQFPNYSSELNVNALELDDSALYLCASSTRQGMRGYTFGSGTRLTVV.

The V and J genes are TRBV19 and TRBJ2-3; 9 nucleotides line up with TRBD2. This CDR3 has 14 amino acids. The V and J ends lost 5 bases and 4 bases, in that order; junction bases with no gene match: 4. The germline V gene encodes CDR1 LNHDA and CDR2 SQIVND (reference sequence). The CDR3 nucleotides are TGTGCCAGTAGTGTGGGACTAGCTTCAGATACGCAGTATTTT. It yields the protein CASSVGLASDTQYF.

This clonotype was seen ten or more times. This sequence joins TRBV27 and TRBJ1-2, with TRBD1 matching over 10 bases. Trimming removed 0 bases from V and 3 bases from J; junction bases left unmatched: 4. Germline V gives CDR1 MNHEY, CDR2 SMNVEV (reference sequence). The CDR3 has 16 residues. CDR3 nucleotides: TGTGCCAGCAGTTTATCGCGGGACAGGGGTTACTATGGCTACACCTTC. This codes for CASSLSRDRGYYGYTF.

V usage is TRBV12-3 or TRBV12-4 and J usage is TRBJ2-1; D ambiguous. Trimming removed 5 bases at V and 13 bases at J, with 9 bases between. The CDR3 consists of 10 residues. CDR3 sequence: CASSRERQFF. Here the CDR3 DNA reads TGTGCCAGCAGTAGGGAAAGACAGTTCTTC.

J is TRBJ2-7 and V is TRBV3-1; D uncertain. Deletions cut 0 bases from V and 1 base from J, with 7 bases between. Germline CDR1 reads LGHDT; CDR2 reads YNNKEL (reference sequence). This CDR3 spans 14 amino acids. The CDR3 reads CASSQDRRSYEQYF. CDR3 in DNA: TGTGCCAGCAGCCAAGACCGAAGGTCCTACGAGCAGTACTTC.

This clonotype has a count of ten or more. CDR3 coding DNA: TGTGCCAGCAGCTTAGAGACTAGCAATCAAGAGACCCAGTACTTC. This codes for CASSLETSNQETQYF. V is TRBV7-9 and J is TRBJ2-5; 7 bases are shared with TRBD2. CDR1 and CDR2 (germline): SEHNR, FQNEAQ (reference sequence). This CDR3 has 15 residues. V lost 1 base and J lost 2; bases outside the gene matches: 4.

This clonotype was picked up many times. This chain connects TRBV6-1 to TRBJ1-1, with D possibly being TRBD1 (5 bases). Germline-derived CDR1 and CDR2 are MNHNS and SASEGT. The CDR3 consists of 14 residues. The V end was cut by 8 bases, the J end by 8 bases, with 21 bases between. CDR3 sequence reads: CASGTGRRSEEAFF. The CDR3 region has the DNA TGTGCCAGCGGTACGGGACGGCGGTCCGAGGAAGCTTTCTTT.

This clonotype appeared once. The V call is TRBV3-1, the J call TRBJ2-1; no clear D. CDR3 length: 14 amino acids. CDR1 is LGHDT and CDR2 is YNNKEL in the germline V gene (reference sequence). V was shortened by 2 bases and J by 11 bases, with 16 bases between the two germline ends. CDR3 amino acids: CASSQPIDHSKQFF. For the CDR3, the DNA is TGTGCCAGCAGCCAACCTATTGACCACTCCAAGCAGTTCTTC.

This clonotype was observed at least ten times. The CDR3 is CASSPPVGTNYGYTF. DNA for the CDR3: TGTGCCAGCAGCCCCCCTGTGGGAACTAACTATGGCTACACCTTC. This chain connects TRBV7-2 to TRBJ1-2; unclear D gene. The V and J ends lost 5 bases and 0 bases respectively, with 13 bases between them. In germline, CDR1 is SGHTA, CDR2 FQGNSA. This CDR3 has 15 amino acids.

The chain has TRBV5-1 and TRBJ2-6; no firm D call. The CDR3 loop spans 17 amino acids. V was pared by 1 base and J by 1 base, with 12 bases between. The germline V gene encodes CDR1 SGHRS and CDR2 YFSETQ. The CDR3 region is CASSLNPDSSGANVLTF. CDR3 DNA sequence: TGCGCCAGCAGCTTGAACCCAGACTCTTCTGGGGCCAACGTCCTGACTTTC.

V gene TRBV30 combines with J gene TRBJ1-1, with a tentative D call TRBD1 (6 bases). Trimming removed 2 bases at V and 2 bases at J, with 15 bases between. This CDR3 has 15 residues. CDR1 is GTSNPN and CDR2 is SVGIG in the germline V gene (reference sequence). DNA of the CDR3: TGTGCCTGGAGTCCATGGGGGCTGTCTAACACTGAAGCTTTCTTT. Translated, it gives CAWSPWGLSNTEAFF.

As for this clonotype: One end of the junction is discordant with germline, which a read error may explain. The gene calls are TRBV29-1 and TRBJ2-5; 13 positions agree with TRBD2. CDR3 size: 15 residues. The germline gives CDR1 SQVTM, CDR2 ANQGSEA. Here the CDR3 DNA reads TGCAGCGTCGAAGGGACTAGCGGGAACCAAGAGACCCAGTACTTC. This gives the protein CSVEGTSGNQETQYF.

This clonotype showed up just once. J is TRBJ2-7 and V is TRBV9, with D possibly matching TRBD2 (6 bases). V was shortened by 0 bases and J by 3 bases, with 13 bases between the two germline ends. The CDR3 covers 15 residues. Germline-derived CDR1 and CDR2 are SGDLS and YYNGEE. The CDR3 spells CASSVDASVFYEQYF. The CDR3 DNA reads TGTGCCAGCAGCGTAGATGCTAGCGTATTCTACGAGCAGTACTTC. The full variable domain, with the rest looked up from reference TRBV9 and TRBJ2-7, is DSGVTQTPKHLITATGQRVTLRCSPRSGDLSVYWYQQSLDQGLQFLIQYYNGEERAKGNILERFSAQQFPDLHSELNLSSLELGDSALYFCASSVDASVFYEQYFGPGTRLTVT.

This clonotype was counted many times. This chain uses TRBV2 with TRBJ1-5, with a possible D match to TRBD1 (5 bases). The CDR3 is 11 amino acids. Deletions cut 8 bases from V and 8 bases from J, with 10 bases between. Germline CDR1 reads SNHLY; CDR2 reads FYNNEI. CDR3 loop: CASGRGEPQHF. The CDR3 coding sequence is TGTGCCAGCGGCCGGGGGGAGCCCCAGCATTTT.

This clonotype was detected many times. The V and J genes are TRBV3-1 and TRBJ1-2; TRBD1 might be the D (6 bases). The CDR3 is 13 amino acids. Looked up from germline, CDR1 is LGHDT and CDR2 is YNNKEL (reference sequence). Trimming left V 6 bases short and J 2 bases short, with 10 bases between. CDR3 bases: TGTGCCAGCAGACCGGGGACAAACTATGGCTACACCTTC. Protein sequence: CASRPGTNYGYTF.

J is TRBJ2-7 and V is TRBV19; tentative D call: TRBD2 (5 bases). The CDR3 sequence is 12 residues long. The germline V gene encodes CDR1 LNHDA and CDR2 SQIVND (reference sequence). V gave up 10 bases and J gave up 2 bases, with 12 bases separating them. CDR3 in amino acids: CATDGEPYEQYF. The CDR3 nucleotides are TGTGCCACGGACGGGGAACCCTACGAGCAGTACTTC.

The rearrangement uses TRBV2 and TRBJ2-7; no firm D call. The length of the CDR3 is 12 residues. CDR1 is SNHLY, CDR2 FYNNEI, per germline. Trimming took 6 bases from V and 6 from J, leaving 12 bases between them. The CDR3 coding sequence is TGTGCCAGCAGCCAGTCCAAGGGCGAGCAGTACTTC. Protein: CASSQSKGEQYF. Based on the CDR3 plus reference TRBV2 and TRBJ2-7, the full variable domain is EPEVTQTPSHQVTQMGQEVILRCVPISNHLYFYWYRQILGQKVEFLVSFYNNEISEKSEIFDDQFSVERPDGSNFTLKIRSTKLEDSAMYFCASSQSKGEQYFGPGTRLTVT.

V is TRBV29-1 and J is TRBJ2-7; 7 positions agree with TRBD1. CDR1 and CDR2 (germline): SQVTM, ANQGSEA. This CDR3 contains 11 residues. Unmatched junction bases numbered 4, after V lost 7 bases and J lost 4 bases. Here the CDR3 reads CSAETGYEQYF. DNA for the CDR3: TGCAGCGCCGAGACAGGGTACGAGCAGTACTTC.

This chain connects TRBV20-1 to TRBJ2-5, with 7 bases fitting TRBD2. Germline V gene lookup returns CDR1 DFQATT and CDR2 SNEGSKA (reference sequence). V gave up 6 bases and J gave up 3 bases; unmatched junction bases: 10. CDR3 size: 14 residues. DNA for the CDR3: TGCAGTGCCTCTCCCCGCAGCGGGAAAGAGACCCAGTACTTC. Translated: CSASPRSGKETQYF.

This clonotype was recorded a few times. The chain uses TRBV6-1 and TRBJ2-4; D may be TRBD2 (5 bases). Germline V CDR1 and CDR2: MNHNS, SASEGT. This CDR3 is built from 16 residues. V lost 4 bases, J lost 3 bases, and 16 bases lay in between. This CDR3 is CASSAGIRIDKNIQYF. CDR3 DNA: TGTGCCAGCAGTGCCGGGATAAGGATTGACAAAAACATTCAGTACTTC.

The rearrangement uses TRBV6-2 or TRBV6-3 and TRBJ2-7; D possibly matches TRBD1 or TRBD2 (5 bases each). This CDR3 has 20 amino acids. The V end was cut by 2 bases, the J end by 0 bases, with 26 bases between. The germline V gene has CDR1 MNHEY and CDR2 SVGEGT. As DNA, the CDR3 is TGTGCCAGCAGTTACCCCGTCCCCAGAGAGGGCTTGAGGGGCTCCTACGAGCAGTACTTC. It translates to CASSYPVPREGLRGSYEQYF.

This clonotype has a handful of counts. CDR3 nucleotides: TGTGCCAGCAGCCAAGATCCAGCGAGTGAGCAGTTCTTC. It yields the protein CASSQDPASEQFF. V gene TRBV3-1 combines with J gene TRBJ2-1; no reliable D call. The CDR3 runs to 13 residues. The germline CDR1 and CDR2 sequences are LGHDT and YNNKEL (reference sequence). V dropped 0 bases and J dropped 9 bases, with 9 bases sitting between them.